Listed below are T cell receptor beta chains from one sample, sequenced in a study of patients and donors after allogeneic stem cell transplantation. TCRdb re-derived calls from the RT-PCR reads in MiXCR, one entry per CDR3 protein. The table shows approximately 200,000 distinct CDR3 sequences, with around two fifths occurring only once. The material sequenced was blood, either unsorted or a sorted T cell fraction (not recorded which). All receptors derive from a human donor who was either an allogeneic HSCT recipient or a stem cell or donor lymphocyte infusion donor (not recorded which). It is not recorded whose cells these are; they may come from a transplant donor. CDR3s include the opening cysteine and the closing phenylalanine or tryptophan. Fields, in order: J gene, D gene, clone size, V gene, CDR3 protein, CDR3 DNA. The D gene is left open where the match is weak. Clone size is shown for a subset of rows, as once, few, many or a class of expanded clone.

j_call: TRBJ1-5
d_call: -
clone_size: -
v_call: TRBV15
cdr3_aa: CATSRVADSNQPQHF
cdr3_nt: TGTGCCACCAGCAGAGTGGCAGATAGCAATCAGCCCCAGCATTTT

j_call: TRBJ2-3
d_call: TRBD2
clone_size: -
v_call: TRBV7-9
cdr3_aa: CASSLAGEGTDTQYF
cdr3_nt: TGTGCCAGCAGCTTGGCGGGAGAGGGCACAGATACGCAGTATTTT

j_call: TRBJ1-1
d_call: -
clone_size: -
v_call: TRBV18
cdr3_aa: CASSPAGTSNTEAFF
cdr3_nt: TGTGCCAGCTCACCAGCGGGGACGTCGAACACTGAAGCTTTCTTT

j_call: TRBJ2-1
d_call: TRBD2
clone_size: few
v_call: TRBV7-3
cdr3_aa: CASSSLPTSGSPNNEQFF
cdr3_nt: TGTGCCAGCAGCTCCCTCCCCACTAGCGGGAGCCCTAACAATGAGCAGTTCTTC

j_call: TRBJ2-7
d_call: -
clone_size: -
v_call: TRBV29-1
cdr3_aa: CSVEVADSYEQYF
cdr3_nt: TGCAGCGTTGAGGTAGCGGACTCCTACGAGCAGTACTTC

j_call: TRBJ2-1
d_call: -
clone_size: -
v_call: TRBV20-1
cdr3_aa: CSARDRAGARSLDEQFF
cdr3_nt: TGCAGTGCTAGAGATCGGGCGGGGGCCCGTAGTTTGGATGAGCAGTTCTTC

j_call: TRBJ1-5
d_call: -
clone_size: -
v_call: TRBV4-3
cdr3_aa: CASSQESGQPQHF
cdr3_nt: TGCGCCAGCAGCCAAGAAAGCGGCCAGCCCCAGCATTTT

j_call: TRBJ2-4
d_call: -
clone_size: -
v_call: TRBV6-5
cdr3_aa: CASSPRRGIEGIQYF
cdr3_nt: TGTGCCAGCAGCCCCAGAAGGGGGATTGAGGGCATTCAGTACTTC

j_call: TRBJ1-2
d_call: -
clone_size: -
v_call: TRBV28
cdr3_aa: CASSSTGSGGYTF
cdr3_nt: TGTGCCAGCAGTTCCACAGGGTCCGGTGGCTACACCTTC

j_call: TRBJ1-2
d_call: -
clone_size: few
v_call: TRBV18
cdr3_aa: CASSPPPNSQGYTF
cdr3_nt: TGTGCCAGCTCCCCACCGCCGAACTCTCAGGGCTACACCTTC

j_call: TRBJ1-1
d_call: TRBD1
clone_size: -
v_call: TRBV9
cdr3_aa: CASSVLQGGGTEAFF
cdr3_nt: TGTGCCAGCAGCGTACTACAGGGGGGAGGCACTGAAGCTTTCTTT

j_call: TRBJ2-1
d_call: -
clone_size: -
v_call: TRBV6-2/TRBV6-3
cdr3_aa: CASSSETGRVYNEQFF
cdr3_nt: TGTGCCAGCAGTTCCGAGACAGGGAGGGTATACAATGAGCAGTTCTTC

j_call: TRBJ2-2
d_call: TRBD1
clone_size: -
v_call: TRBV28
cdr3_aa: CASAMTGGLGNTGELFF
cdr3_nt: TGTGCCAGCGCCATGACAGGGGGCTTAGGGAACACCGGGGAGCTGTTTTTT

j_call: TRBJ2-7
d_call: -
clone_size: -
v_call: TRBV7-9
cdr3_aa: CASSYRDPHEQYF
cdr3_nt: TGTGCCAGCAGCTACCGGGACCCACACGAGCAGTACTTC

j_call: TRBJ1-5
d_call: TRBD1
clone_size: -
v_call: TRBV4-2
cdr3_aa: CASSQDRTGIDNQPQHF
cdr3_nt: TGTGCCAGCAGCCAAGACCGGACAGGGATCGACAATCAGCCCCAGCATTTT

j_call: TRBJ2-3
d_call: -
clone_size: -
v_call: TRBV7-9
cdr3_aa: CASSLRSVAINTDTQYF
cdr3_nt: TGTGCCAGCAGCTTAAGATCGGTAGCGATCAACACAGATACGCAGTATTTT

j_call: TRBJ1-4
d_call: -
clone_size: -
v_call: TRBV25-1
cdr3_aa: CASSFDGAGEKLFF
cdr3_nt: TGTGCCAGCAGTTTCGATGGGGCAGGAGAAAAACTGTTTTTT

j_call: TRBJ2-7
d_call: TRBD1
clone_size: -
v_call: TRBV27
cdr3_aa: CASSSLGQGSHEQYF
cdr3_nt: TGTGCCAGCAGTTCGCTGGGACAGGGTTCCCACGAGCAGTACTTC

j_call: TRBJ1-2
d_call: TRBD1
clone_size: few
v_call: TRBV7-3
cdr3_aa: CASSIDRDYGYTF
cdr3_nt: TGTGCCAGCAGCATTGACAGGGACTATGGCTACACCTTC

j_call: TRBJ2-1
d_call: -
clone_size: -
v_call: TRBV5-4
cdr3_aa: CASSSGYIEQFF
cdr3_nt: TGTGCCAGCAGCTCCGGCTACATTGAGCAGTTCTTC

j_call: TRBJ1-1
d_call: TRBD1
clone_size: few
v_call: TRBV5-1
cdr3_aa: CASSLQLGTGKLLDNTEAFF
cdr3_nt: TGCGCCAGCAGCCTCCAACTTGGGACAGGGAAACTACTTGACAACACTGAAGCTTTCTTT

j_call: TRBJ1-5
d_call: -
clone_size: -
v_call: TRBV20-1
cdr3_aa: CSAREHSNQPQHF
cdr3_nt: TGCAGTGCTAGAGAGCATAGCAATCAGCCCCAGCATTTT

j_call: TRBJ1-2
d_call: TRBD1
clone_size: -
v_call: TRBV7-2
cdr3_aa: CASSRRGDRPRIDYGYTF
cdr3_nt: TGTGCCAGCAGCCGCAGGGGGGACAGGCCTCGAATCGACTATGGCTACACCTTC

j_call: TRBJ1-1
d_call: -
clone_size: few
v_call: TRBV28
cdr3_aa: CASTEGGSAFF
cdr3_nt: TGTGCCAGCACCGAGGGGGGGTCGGCTTTCTTT

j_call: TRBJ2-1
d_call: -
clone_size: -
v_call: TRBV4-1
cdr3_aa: CASSLEPPYNEQFF
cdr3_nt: TGCGCCAGCAGCCTTGAGCCACCCTACAATGAGCAGTTCTTC

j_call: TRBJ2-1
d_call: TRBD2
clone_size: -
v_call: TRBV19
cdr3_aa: CASSMSGSGSEQFF
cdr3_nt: TGTGCCAGTAGTATGAGCGGGAGTGGTAGTGAGCAGTTTTTC